This TCR beta chain emerged from a study of blood T cell repertoires in COVID-19. Study-level information: There were acute and convalescent COVID-19 samples, and they came from the United States, Italy and Spain. The cDNA or gDNA used as material had been derived from T cells, B-cell-depleted T cells, or PBMCs.

Study processing details: The assay estimated nucleated cells by amplifying reference gene primers. Assay: immunoSEQ multiplex PCR; the TCRdb copy retains only in-frame clones and omits some. V and J calls and clone size come straight from that table; D and trimming were deduced from the DNA. The sample shows about 140,000 clones, roughly 90% of them seen only once. After removal of 4 bases from V and 1 base from J, the junction contained 3 bases not matched to a gene. The CDR3 is 14 residues long. In germline, CDR1 is SGHNT, CDR2 YYREEE (reference sequence). The genes are TRBV5-4 and TRBJ2-7; the match to TRBD1 covers 9 bases. This clonotype was sampled from a man aged 65 to 79 with acute or convalescent COVID-19. The sequenced sample consisted of peripheral blood. The CDR3 coding sequence is TGTGCCAGCAGCGCAGGGACAGGGTCCTACGAGCAGTACTTC. Its translation: CASSAGTGSYEQYF.